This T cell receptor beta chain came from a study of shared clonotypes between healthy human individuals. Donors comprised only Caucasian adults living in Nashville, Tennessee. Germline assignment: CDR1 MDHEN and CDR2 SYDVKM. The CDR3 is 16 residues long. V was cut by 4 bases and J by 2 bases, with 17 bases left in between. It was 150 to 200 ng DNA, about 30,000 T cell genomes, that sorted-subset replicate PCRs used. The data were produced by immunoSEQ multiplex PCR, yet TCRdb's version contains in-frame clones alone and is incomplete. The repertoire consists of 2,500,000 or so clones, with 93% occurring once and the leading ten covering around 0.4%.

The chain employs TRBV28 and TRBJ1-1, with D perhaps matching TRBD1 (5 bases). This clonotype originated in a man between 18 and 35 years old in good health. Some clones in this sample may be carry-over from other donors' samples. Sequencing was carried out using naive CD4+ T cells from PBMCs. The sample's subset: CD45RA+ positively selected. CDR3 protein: CASSSPWGPINTEAFF. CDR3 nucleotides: TGTGCCAGCAGTTCGCCCTGGGGCCCGATAAACACTGAAGCTTTCTTT.